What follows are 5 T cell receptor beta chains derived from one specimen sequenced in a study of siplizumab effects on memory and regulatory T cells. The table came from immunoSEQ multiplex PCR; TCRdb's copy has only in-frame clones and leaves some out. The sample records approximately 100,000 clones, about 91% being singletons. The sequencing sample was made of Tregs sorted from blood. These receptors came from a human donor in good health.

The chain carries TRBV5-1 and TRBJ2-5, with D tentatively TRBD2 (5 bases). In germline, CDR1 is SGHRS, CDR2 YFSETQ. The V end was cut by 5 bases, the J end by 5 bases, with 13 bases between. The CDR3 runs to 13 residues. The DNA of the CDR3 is TGCGCCAGCAGGGCCAGCGGTGGGGAGACCCAGTACTTC. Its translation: CASRASGGETQYF.

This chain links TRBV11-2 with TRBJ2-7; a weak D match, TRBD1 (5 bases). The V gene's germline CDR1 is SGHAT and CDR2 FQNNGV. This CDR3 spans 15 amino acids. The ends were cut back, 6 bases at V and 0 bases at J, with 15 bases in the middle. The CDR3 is CASSRGPWSSYEQYF. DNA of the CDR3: TGTGCCAGCAGTAGGGGCCCGTGGAGCTCCTACGAGCAGTACTTC.

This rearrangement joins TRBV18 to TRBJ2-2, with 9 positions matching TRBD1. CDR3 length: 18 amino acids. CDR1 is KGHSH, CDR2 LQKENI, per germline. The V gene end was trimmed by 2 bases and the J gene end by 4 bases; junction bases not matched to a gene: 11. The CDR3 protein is CASSPKTPGQGGTGELFF. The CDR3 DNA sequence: TGTGCCAGCTCACCAAAAACTCCGGGACAGGGTGGCACCGGGGAGCTGTTTTTT.

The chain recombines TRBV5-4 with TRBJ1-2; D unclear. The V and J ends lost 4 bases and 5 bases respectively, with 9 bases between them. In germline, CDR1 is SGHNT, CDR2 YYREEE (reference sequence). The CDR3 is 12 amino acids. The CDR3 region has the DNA TGTGCCAGCAGCACCCGGGAATATGGCTACACCTTC. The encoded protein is CASSTREYGYTF. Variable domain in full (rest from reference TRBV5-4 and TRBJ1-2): ETGVTQSPTHLIKTRGQQVTLRCSSQSGHNTVSWYQQALGQGPQFIFQYYREEENGRGNFPPRFSGLQFPNYSSELNVNALELDDSALYLCASSTREYGYTFGSGTRLTVV.

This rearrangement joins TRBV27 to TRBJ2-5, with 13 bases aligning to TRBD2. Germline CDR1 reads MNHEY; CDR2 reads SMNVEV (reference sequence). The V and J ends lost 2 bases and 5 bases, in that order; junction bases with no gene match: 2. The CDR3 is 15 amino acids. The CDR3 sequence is CASSLQGLAGETQYF. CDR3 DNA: TGTGCCAGCAGTTTACAGGGACTAGCGGGGGAGACCCAGTACTTC.